Shown below are 21 T cell receptor beta chains from a single sample sequenced in a study of a mutant IDH1 vaccine in newly diagnosed glioma. Their cognate antigens are unknown. Time point of the sample: week 47, end of study. The vaccine gave 300 ug of a 20-mer mutant IDH1 peptide subcutaneously per dose. Sequenced by immunoSEQ multiplex PCR; TCRdb stores in-frame clones only, minus some. The table shows about 34,000 clones, with about nine tenths occurring only once. Here the sequenced sample was PBMCs, taken from a glioma patient whose treatment included an IDH1 peptide vaccine. These receptors were obtained from a woman in her thirties or forties with glioma.

The chain employs TRBV7-9 and TRBJ1-1, with D uncertain. This CDR3 contains 14 residues. Per germline, CDR1 SEHNR and CDR2 FQNEAQ (reference sequence). V was cut by 2 bases and J by 2 bases, with 9 bases left in between. The CDR3 DNA sequence: TGTGCCAGCAGCTTACGGGGAGATAACACTGAAGCTTTCTTT. This codes for CASSLRGDNTEAFF.

This clone has just one count. This chain uses TRBV5-1 with TRBJ1-1, with 9 bases identical to TRBD1. This CDR3 contains 17 residues. V was pared by 4 bases and J by 7 bases, with 17 bases of the junction left unmatched. The germline CDR1 and CDR2 sequences are SGHRS and YFSETQ. CDR3: CASSTRTGAKGVGEAFF. The DNA for the CDR3 is TGCGCCAGCAGCACTAGGACAGGGGCGAAGGGGGTTGGTGAAGCTTTCTTT.

This chain links TRBV27 with TRBJ1-5; TRBD1 matches at 7 bases. This CDR3 comprises 14 residues. The V segment lost 6 bases and the J segment 2 bases; nucleotides outside the gene matches: 4. Germline V gene data show CDR1 as MNHEY and CDR2 as SMNVEV (reference sequence). The CDR3 here is CASRFTGGNQPQHF. CDR3 nucleotide sequence: TGTGCCAGCAGGTTTACAGGGGGCAATCAGCCCCAGCATTTT.

This chain joins TRBV4-1 and TRBJ2-7, with 7 bases fitting TRBD1. V was pared by 4 bases and J by 3 bases, with 6 bases of the junction left unmatched. This CDR3 comprises 14 residues. CDR1 is MGHRA, CDR2 YSYEKL, per germline. DNA of the CDR3: TGCGCCAGCAGCCGTCCGGGACAGAGCTACGAGCAGTACTTC. This gives the protein CASSRPGQSYEQYF.

This clone was detected only once. The chain combines TRBV6-5 with TRBJ1-3; D perhaps matches TRBD1 (6 bases). This CDR3 is 15 amino acids long. Germline CDR1 is MNHEY and CDR2 is SVGAGI. V gave up 5 bases and J gave up 0 bases, with 11 bases separating them. CDR3 sequence reads: CASSNYRDSGNTIYF. CDR3 nucleotides: TGTGCCAGCAGTAACTACAGGGACTCTGGAAACACCATATATTTT.

The rearrangement joins TRBV25-1 to TRBJ1-4; the D gene is possibly TRBD1 (6 bases). The V end was cut by 3 bases, the J end by 1 base, with 9 bases between. Per germline, CDR1 MGHDK and CDR2 SYGVNS. The CDR3 is 15 residues long. The CDR3 DNA follows: TGTGCCAGCAGTGAGGGACAAGTAACTAATGAAAAACTGTTTTTT. Translation gives CASSEGQVTNEKLFF.

This clone was seen just once. The V and J genes are TRBV29-1 and TRBJ2-2, with 10 bases fitting TRBD1. CDR1 is SQVTM and CDR2 is ANQGSEA in the germline V gene. The V segment lost 6 bases and the J segment 2 bases; nucleotides outside the gene matches: 6. The CDR3 totals 15 residues. Written as DNA, the CDR3 is TGCAGCGTAAGACAGGGGGCAAGAAACACCGGGGAGCTGTTTTTT. This gives the protein CSVRQGARNTGELFF.

The V call is TRBV18, the J call TRBJ1-4, with 8 bases that match TRBD1. V dropped 2 bases and J dropped 0; count of bases not matched to a gene: 8. Per the germline V gene, CDR1 is KGHSH and CDR2 is LQKENI. This CDR3 contains 18 residues. CDR3 DNA sequence: TGTGCCAGCTCACCAACCGGGACAGGTTCTGCAACTAATGAAAAACTGTTTTTT. Translated: CASSPTGTGSATNEKLFF.

The rearrangement joins TRBV6-5 to TRBJ2-7; perhaps TRBD2 as D (7 bases). Germline V CDR1 and CDR2: MNHEY, SVGAGI. CDR3 length equals 13 residues. V was clipped by 5 bases and J by 4 bases, with 12 bases between them. The chain's CDR3 is CASSRGGEYEQYF. The CDR3 DNA reads as TGTGCCAGCAGTAGAGGGGGGGAATACGAGCAGTACTTC.

This chain links TRBV11-2 with TRBJ2-7, with 9 positions matching TRBD2. V shed 5 bases, J shed 5 bases, and the junction held 7 bases outside the gene matches. Germline lookup yields CDR1 SGHAT and CDR2 FQNNGV. The CDR3 is 14 amino acids. The CDR3 DNA sequence: TGTGCCAGCAGCCCCTGGACTAGCGTGGACGAGCAGTACTTC. This translates into CASSPWTSVDEQYF. Full variable domain (remainder filled in from reference TRBV11-2 and TRBJ2-7): EAGVAQSPRYKIIEKRQSVAFWCNPISGHATLYWYQQILGQGPKLLIQFQNNGVVDDSQLPKDRFSAERLKGVDSTLKIQPAKLEDSAVYLCASSPWTSVDEQYFGPGTRLTVT.

CDR3 protein: CASSDGMNTEAFF. CDR3 DNA: TGTGCCAGCAGTGATGGTATGAACACTGAAGCTTTCTTT. This rearrangement joins TRBV2 to TRBJ1-1; D gene unclear. Germline V gene lookup returns CDR1 SNHLY and CDR2 FYNNEI. The V and J ends lost 3 bases and 0 bases respectively, with 5 bases between them. The CDR3 runs 13 residues.

CDR3 DNA: TGCGCCAGCAGCGGGGGTGGAACAGGGCAAGAGACCCAGTACTTC. Translated, it gives CASSGGGTGQETQYF. V is TRBV5-1 and J is TRBJ2-5, with D tentatively TRBD1 (6 bases). In germline, CDR1 is SGHRS, CDR2 YFSETQ. V shed 4 bases and J shed 2 bases, with 15 bases lying between them. The CDR3 is 15 residues long.

V usage is TRBV30 and J usage is TRBJ1-5; D remains unclear. The CDR3 has 13 residues. Germline CDR1 reads GTSNPN; CDR2 reads SVGIG (reference sequence). Between the trimmed V and J ends, which lost 0 bases and 5 bases, there was a span of 8 bases. CDR3 sequence (DNA): TGTGCCTGGAGTGTGACACAATATCAGCCCCAGCATTTT. It encodes CAWSVTQYQPQHF.

This chain connects TRBV7-2 to TRBJ2-5; D is unresolved. CDR1 SGHTA and CDR2 FQGNSA come from the germline V gene. V was shortened by 5 bases and J by 7 bases, with 14 bases between the two germline ends. This CDR3 has 13 residues. This chain's CDR3 is CASSGSSLGTQYF. The CDR3 DNA reads as TGTGCCAGCAGCGGTAGCTCTCTGGGGACCCAGTACTTC.

The chain joins TRBV29-1 to TRBJ1-2; TRBD1 is a possible D gene (5 bases). In germline, CDR1 is SQVTM, CDR2 ANQGSEA. Trimming removed 3 bases at V and 5 bases at J, with 10 bases between. The CDR3 extends over 12 amino acids. The CDR3 protein is CSVEPRTYGYTF. In DNA, the CDR3 is TGCAGCGTTGAGCCTCGGACATATGGCTACACCTTC. The full variable domain, in which reference TRBV29-1 and TRBJ1-2 provide the parts outside the CDR3, is SAVISQKPSRDICQRGTSLTIQCQVDSQVTMMFWYRQQPGQSLTLIATANQGSEATYESGFVIDKFPISRPNLTFSTLTVSNMSPEDSSIYLCSVEPRTYGYTFGSGTRLTVV.

The chain uses TRBV7-9 and TRBJ1-1; D is possibly TRBD1 (6 bases). The V end was cut by 1 base, the J end by 8 bases, with 8 bases between. The CDR3 has 12 amino acids. CDR1 is SEHNR and CDR2 is FQNEAQ in the germline V gene (reference sequence). The CDR3 nucleotides are TGTGCCAGCAGCTTAGAGGGGGGAGAAGCTTTCTTT. This translates into CASSLEGGEAFF.

The V gene is TRBV30, the J gene TRBJ1-5; no reliable D call. Germline CDR1 reads GTSNPN; CDR2 reads SVGIG (reference sequence). The V end lost 0 bases, the J end lost 4 bases, and 10 bases lay between the germline ends. The CDR3 covers 14 residues. The CDR3 here is CAWSVRQLNQPQHF. The CDR3 DNA is TGTGCCTGGAGTGTTCGGCAGCTAAATCAGCCCCAGCATTTT.

This sequence joins TRBV13 and TRBJ1-1; the D is unclear. The CDR3 runs to 14 residues. The germline CDR1 and CDR2 sequences are PRHDT and FYEKMQ (reference sequence). The V end was cut by 3 bases, the J end by 5 bases, with 13 bases between. The CDR3 region is CASSFRGGETEAFF. CDR3 sequence (DNA): TGTGCCAGCAGCTTCCGGGGAGGTGAAACTGAAGCTTTCTTT.

This rearrangement joins TRBV5-8 to TRBJ1-5, with D unclear. Trimming left V 4 bases short and J 0 bases short, with 5 bases between. Germline CDR1 SGHTS, CDR2 YDEGEE. CDR3 length: 13 amino acids. This chain's CDR3 is CASSPYSNQPQHF. The CDR3 DNA sequence: TGTGCCAGCAGCCCATATAGCAATCAGCCCCAGCATTTT.

This chain links TRBV5-1 with TRBJ2-1; D remains ambiguous. The germline CDR1 and CDR2 sequences are SGHRS and YFSETQ. Trimming shortened V by 0 bases and J by 1 base, and 8 bases separated the two germline ends. The CDR3 loop spans 15 amino acids. DNA of the CDR3: TGCGCCAGCAGCTTGGTGGGGAATTCCTACAATGAGCAGTTCTTC. Translated: CASSLVGNSYNEQFF.

The gene calls are TRBV9 and TRBJ2-7, with D unclear. The CDR3 runs 15 residues. Germline values: CDR1 SGDLS, CDR2 YYNGEE. V lost 0 bases and J 0 bases, leaving 10 bases between the germline ends. The chain's CDR3 is CASSVDLDPSYEQYF. In DNA form, the CDR3 reads TGTGCCAGCAGCGTAGACCTGGATCCCTCCTACGAGCAGTACTTC.